This entry lists 14 T cell receptor beta chains sequenced from one sample in a study of OX40 agonist ivuxolimab in advanced cancers. The repertoire was sequenced with immunoSEQ multiplex PCR; TCRdb's copy has only in-frame clones and lacks some. This sample yields some 77,000 clones, of which 70% to 90% are seen a single time; approximately 5.5% belongs to the top ten. Here the sequenced sample was CD4+ or CD8+ T cells sorted from blood, taken in a trial of the OX40 agonist ivuxolimab. These receptors were collected from an adult with an advanced solid tumor such as melanoma, head and neck, liver or kidney cancer.

This clone was found a few times. V usage is TRBV7-2 and J usage is TRBJ2-1, with a tentative D call TRBD1 (5 bases). The germline V gene has CDR1 SGHTA and CDR2 FQGNSA. V lost 1 base, J lost 6 bases, and 10 bases lay in between. The CDR3 is 14 residues long. The CDR3 region has the DNA TGTGCCAGCAGCTTAGATCGGCAGGGCAATGAGCAGTTCTTC. It is translated as CASSLDRQGNEQFF.

This chain uses TRBV7-2 with TRBJ2-2; tentative D call: TRBD2 (5 bases). The germline V gene encodes CDR1 SGHTA and CDR2 FQGNSA. Deletions cut 5 bases from V and 4 bases from J, with 8 bases between. The CDR3 is 13 residues long. As DNA, the CDR3 is TGTGCCAGCAGCGGGAGCCGCACCGGGGAGCTGTTTTTT. Translation gives CASSGSRTGELFF.

This clone showed up just once. In nucleotides, the CDR3 is TGTGCCAGCACTTCCCCGAGGGGCAGGGTCTACGAGCAGTACTTC. Protein: CASTSPRGRVYEQYF. V and J are TRBV2 and TRBJ2-7, with D perhaps given as TRBD1 or TRBD2 (5 bases each). There are 15 residues in the CDR3. Trimming stripped 7 bases from V and 3 bases from J, with 19 bases between. Per the germline V gene, CDR1 is SNHLY and CDR2 is FYNNEI.

In this sample, this clone turned up a few times. V is TRBV30 and J is TRBJ1-4; TRBD1 is a possible D gene (6 bases). The length of the CDR3 is 13 residues. Trimming took 3 bases from V and 6 from J, leaving 11 bases between them. Germline loops: CDR1 GTSNPN, CDR2 SVGIG (reference sequence). The CDR3 loop is CAWRGGQDEKLFF. The CDR3 coding sequence is TGTGCCTGGAGGGGGGGGCAGGATGAAAAACTGTTTTTT.

This clone was counted between two and nine times. The chain joins TRBV2 to TRBJ2-3, with unresolved D. CDR1 and CDR2 from the germline V gene are SNHLY and FYNNEI. V lost 7 bases, J lost 6 bases, and 17 bases lay in between. The CDR3 extends over 14 amino acids. CDR3 protein: CASTAGPAGDTQYF. Here the CDR3 DNA reads TGTGCCAGCACGGCAGGCCCTGCCGGGGATACGCAGTATTTT.

This rearrangement joins TRBV29-1 to TRBJ2-3; 10 bases are shared with TRBD2. Germline CDR1 SQVTM, CDR2 ANQGSEA. V dropped 6 bases and J dropped 3; count of bases not matched to a gene: 6. The CDR3 totals 14 residues. In DNA form, the CDR3 reads TGCAGCGTATCACTAGCGGGGTTAACAGATACGCAGTATTTT. Translating it yields CSVSLAGLTDTQYF.

The gene calls are TRBV5-4 and TRBJ1-4; D may be TRBD1 (6 bases). The V gene lost 4 bases and the J gene lost 8 bases, with 12 bases spanning the gap. The CDR3 covers 13 residues. Germline CDR1 is SGHNT and CDR2 is YYREEE (reference sequence). In DNA, the CDR3 is TGTGCCAGCAGCCCTGACAGGAAGGAAAAACTGTTTTTT. It is translated as CASSPDRKEKLFF.

The genes are TRBV5-6 and TRBJ1-2; D unclear. Germline values: CDR1 SGHDT, CDR2 YYEEEE. The length of the CDR3 is 11 residues. V lost 3 bases to trimming and J lost 4 bases, with 4 bases between them. For the CDR3, the DNA is TGTGCCAGCAGCTCCCGCTATGGCTACACCTTC. Translated, it gives CASSSRYGYTF. The full variable domain, completed using reference TRBV5-6 and TRBJ1-2, is DAGVTQSPTHLIKTRGQQVTLRCSPKSGHDTVSWYQQALGQGPQFIFQYYEEEERQRGNFPDRFSGHQFPNYSSELNVNALLLGDSALYLCASSSRYGYTFGSGTRLTVV.

The chain carries TRBV9 and TRBJ2-7; D not certain. The CDR3 has 13 amino acids. V lost 4 bases and J 3 bases, leaving 11 bases between the germline ends. The germline CDR1 and CDR2 sequences are SGDLS and YYNGEE. The CDR3 sequence is CASSPSSFYEQYF. The DNA of the CDR3 is TGTGCCAGCAGCCCGTCGAGTTTCTACGAGCAGTACTTC.

The V and J genes are TRBV7-2 and TRBJ2-1; 9 bases match TRBD2. CDR1 is SGHTA, CDR2 FQGNSA, per germline. The length of the CDR3 is 16 residues. V shed 1 base, J shed 2 bases, and the junction held 3 bases outside the gene matches. CDR3: CASSLEREVAYNEQFF. The CDR3 DNA follows: TGTGCCAGCAGCTTAGAGCGGGAGGTGGCCTACAATGAGCAGTTCTTC.

The chain links TRBV5-6 to TRBJ2-7; TRBD1 matches at 11 bases. From germline, CDR1 is SGHDT and CDR2 YYEEEE. The CDR3 has 13 residues. V shed 5 bases, J shed 2 bases, and the junction held 0 bases outside the gene matches. CDR3 protein: CASRDRGPYEQYF. The CDR3, as DNA: TGTGCCAGCAGGGACAGGGGGCCCTACGAGCAGTACTTC.

The chain is built from TRBV5-6 and TRBJ2-5; 9 nucleotides line up with TRBD2. Germline V lookup: CDR1 SGHDT, CDR2 YYEEEE. The CDR3 extends over 16 amino acids. Trimming took 3 bases from V and 3 from J; bases not matched to a gene: 9. The CDR3 nucleotides are TGTGCCAGCAGCTCTAGCGGGATCGGGAAGGAAGAGACCCAGTACTTC. Translating gives CASSSSGIGKEETQYF.

The chain has TRBV6-5 and TRBJ1-5; TRBD1 matches at 8 bases. The V and J ends lost 6 bases and 3 bases, in that order; junction bases with no gene match: 7. Germline V gives CDR1 MNHEY, CDR2 SVGAGI. The CDR3 is 15 amino acids. The CDR3 loop is CASRKTGGANQPQHF. CDR3 nucleotide sequence: TGTGCCAGCAGGAAAACAGGGGGGGCCAATCAGCCCCAGCATTTT.

The sample holds a few counts of this clone. This sequence joins TRBV9 and TRBJ1-1; D unresolved. Trimming shortened V by 0 bases and J by 0 bases, and 3 bases separated the two germline ends. The CDR3 extends over 13 amino acids. CDR1 SGDLS and CDR2 YYNGEE come from the germline V gene. The CDR3 DNA reads TGTGCCAGCAGCGTAGATGTGAACACTGAAGCTTTCTTT. As protein: CASSVDVNTEAFF.